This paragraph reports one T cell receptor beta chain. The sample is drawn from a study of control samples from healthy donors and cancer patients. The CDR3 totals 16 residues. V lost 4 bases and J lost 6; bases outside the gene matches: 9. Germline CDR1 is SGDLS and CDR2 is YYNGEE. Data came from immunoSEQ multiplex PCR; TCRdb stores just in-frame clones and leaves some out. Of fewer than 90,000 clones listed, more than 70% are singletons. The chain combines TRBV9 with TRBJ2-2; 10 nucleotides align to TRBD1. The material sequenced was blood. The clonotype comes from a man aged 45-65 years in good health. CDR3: CASSPGGTGAAGELFF. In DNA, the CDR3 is TGTGCCAGCAGCCCCGGGGGGACAGGGGCCGCCGGGGAGCTGTTTTTT.